The next 6 T cell receptor beta chains were all read from a single sample in a study of T cell responses to AZD1222 COVID-19 vaccine. Some clones are missing from TCRdb's copy, which holds only in-frame ones; the method was immunoSEQ multiplex PCR. The sample has about 52,000 clones; roughly 89% are singletons. The sequencing used peripheral blood, collected 28 days after the second AZD1222 dose. Receptors originate from an adult who received the AZD1222 COVID-19 vaccine.

The chain carries TRBV25-1 and TRBJ1-3, with D uncertain. V lost 6 bases, J lost 0 bases, and 6 bases lay in between. This CDR3 region has 13 residues. Germline CDR1 MGHDK, CDR2 SYGVNS. The chain's CDR3 is CASRLASGNTIYF. Here the CDR3 DNA reads TGTGCCAGCAGGCTAGCCTCTGGAAACACCATATATTTT.

The rearrangement uses TRBV7-3 and TRBJ2-2, with a tentative D call TRBD2 (5 bases). The V gene's germline CDR1 is SGHTA and CDR2 FQGTGA. This CDR3 contains 14 residues. V lost 4 bases, J lost 1 base, and 7 bases lay in between. The CDR3 region has the DNA TGTGCCAGCAGCTCGAGCGGGAACACCGGGGAGCTGTTTTTT. This codes for CASSSSGNTGELFF.

V usage is TRBV5-1 and J usage is TRBJ2-2, with D tentatively TRBD2 (5 bases). The CDR3 sequence is 17 residues long. Germline values: CDR1 SGHRS, CDR2 YFSETQ. V shed 0 bases and J shed 2 bases, with 14 bases lying between them. As DNA, the CDR3 is TGCGCCAGCAGCTTGGAAGGTGGCGGAGGAAACACCGGGGAGCTGTTTTTT. Translation gives CASSLEGGGGNTGELFF.

This chain links TRBV5-1 with TRBJ1-1; 7 bases map to TRBD1. Germline-derived CDR1 and CDR2 are SGHRS and YFSETQ. V lost 1 base and J lost 2; bases outside the gene matches: 11. The CDR3 is made up of 17 amino acids. CDR3 region: CASSLNSDRVVNTEAFF. The CDR3 DNA reads TGCGCCAGCAGCTTGAATAGTGACAGGGTGGTCAACACTGAAGCTTTCTTT.

The V gene is TRBV10-2, the J gene TRBJ1-5; 8 bases map to TRBD1. Germline CDR1 reads WSHSY; CDR2 reads SAAADI. After removal of 3 bases from V and 6 bases from J, the junction contained 7 bases not matched to a gene. The CDR3 runs 15 residues. DNA for the CDR3: TGCGCCAGCAGTGATTCGCAGGGGGCGATTCAGCCCCAGCATTTT. Translated, it gives CASSDSQGAIQPQHF.

This chain connects TRBV5-4 to TRBJ2-5; 7 bases agree with TRBD2. The V and J ends lost 0 bases and 4 bases, in that order; junction bases with no gene match: 3. CDR3 length equals 14 residues. Per the germline V gene, CDR1 is SGHNT and CDR2 is YYREEE (reference sequence). This chain's CDR3 is CASSLERGRETQYF. The CDR3 DNA sequence: TGTGCCAGCAGCTTGGAACGCGGGAGAGAGACCCAGTACTTC.